What follows describes a single TCR beta chain. The method was immunoSEQ multiplex PCR; TCRdb's version includes in-frame clones alone and lacks a portion of them. The sample lists some 120,000 clones; approximately 86% were seen once. This record comes from a study of blood T cell repertoires in COVID-19. Whole-study context: Samples came from the United States, Italy and Spain, spanning acute and convalescent COVID-19. Sample material is recorded as cDNA or gDNA derived from T cells, B-cell-depleted T cells, or PBMCs.

This CDR3 has 16 residues. J lost 1 base, V lost 4 bases, and 3 bases had no gene match. Germline CDR1 reads MNHEY; CDR2 reads SVGEGT. The V gene is TRBV6-2 or TRBV6-3, the J gene TRBJ2-2; 10 bases align to TRBD2. Sequenced material: peripheral blood. This TCR was sampled from a woman in her fifties or sixties with active or convalescent COVID-19. The CDR3 loop reads CASSLGTSVNTGELFF. As DNA, the CDR3 is TGTGCCAGCAGTTTAGGGACTAGCGTGAACACCGGGGAGCTGTTTTTT.